One sample yielded the 20 T cell receptor beta chains listed below, sequenced in a study of blood T cells in healthy people across ages. Primers used in a second PCR of about 6 to 12 cycles were a sample-barcoded 5' primer and a J-beta primer mix. In TCRdb, the 5' RACE reads were re-called with MiXCR into one record per CDR3 protein. The sample has more than 1,400,000 distinct CDR3 sequences; about 43% are singletons. Sequencing was carried out using blood. The receptors derive from a woman aged 18-35 years in good health.

This clonotype was counted a few times. This chain connects TRBV18 to TRBJ2-3, with 7 positions matching TRBD2. Germline values: CDR1 KGHSH, CDR2 LQKENI. V lost 1 base and J lost 2; bases outside the gene matches: 12. This CDR3 is built from 18 residues. The CDR3 DNA sequence: TGTGCCAGCTCACCACGTCTATCCACTAGCGCCTTCACAGATACGCAGTATTTT. Protein product: CASSPRLSTSAFTDTQYF.

The chain employs TRBV29-1 and TRBJ2-7; D gene ambiguous. CDR1 and CDR2 (germline): SQVTM, ANQGSEA. V shed 0 bases and J shed 2 bases, with 11 bases lying between them. The CDR3 has 14 residues. This chain's CDR3 is CSVEDPGKTYEQYF. Written as DNA, the CDR3 is TGCAGCGTTGAAGATCCGGGCAAAACCTACGAGCAGTACTTC.

CDR3: CASTLQGDYEQYF. The CDR3 nucleotides are TGTGCCAGCACCTTACAGGGTGACTACGAGCAGTACTTC. The chain joins TRBV28 to TRBJ2-7, with D maybe TRBD1 (6 bases). The CDR3 totals 13 residues. Germline V lookup: CDR1 MDHEN, CDR2 SYDVKM. V was trimmed by 7 bases and J by 3 bases, leaving 13 bases between them.

This clonotype was counted a few times. The J gene is TRBJ1-4, the V gene TRBV20-1, with a tentative D call TRBD1 (5 bases). Germline CDR1 and CDR2: DFQATT and SNEGSKA (reference sequence). The CDR3 contains 13 residues. Trimming removed 2 bases from V and 8 bases from J, with 12 bases in between. CDR3 protein: CSARNRLSEKLFF. DNA of the CDR3: TGCAGTGCTAGAAACAGGCTCTCCGAAAAACTGTTTTTT.

The V gene is TRBV21-1, the J gene TRBJ1-3. TRBV21-1 is reported as a pseudogene. CDR3 size: 16 residues. The CDR3 loop reads CASSKDTPVAGNTIYF. CDR3 nucleotides: TGTGCCAGCAGCAAAGATACGCCGGTTGCTGGAAACACCATATATTTT.

The V gene is TRBV4-1, the J gene TRBJ2-1; 12 bases are a match to TRBD2. Unmatched junction bases numbered 4, after V lost 2 bases and J lost 2 bases. The CDR3 is 17 amino acids. Germline V gene lookup returns CDR1 MGHRA and CDR2 YSYEKL. This CDR3 reads CASSQLLAGGTYNEQFF. The CDR3, as DNA: TGCGCCAGCAGCCAACTTCTAGCGGGGGGGACCTACAATGAGCAGTTCTTC.

The rearrangement uses TRBV7-2 and TRBJ2-4, with 11 positions matching TRBD2. Trimming cost V 5 bases and J 0 bases; bases outside gene matches: 12. Germline-derived CDR1 and CDR2 are SGHTA and FQGNSA. The CDR3 has 19 residues. The CDR3 sequence: CASSAQGTSGTLAKNIQYF. CDR3 bases: TGTGCCAGCAGCGCCCAAGGGACTAGCGGTACGCTAGCCAAAAACATTCAGTACTTC.

This clonotype was detected a few times. The chain carries TRBV7-2 and TRBJ2-3; 7 bases agree with TRBD2. The CDR3 extends over 17 amino acids. V was clipped by 2 bases and J by 0 bases; unmatched bases: 8. Germline V gene data show CDR1 as SGHTA and CDR2 as FQGNSA. The CDR3 spells CASSLSGLAASTDTQYF. In DNA form, the CDR3 reads TGTGCCAGCAGCTTATCCGGCCTAGCGGCTAGCACAGATACGCAGTATTTT.

The CDR3 loop reads CASSLWMAGGPYEQYF. The CDR3 DNA reads TGTGCCAGCAGCTTATGGATGGCGGGAGGGCCCTACGAGCAGTACTTC. The chain employs TRBV7-2 and TRBJ2-7; 9 bases match TRBD2. The V segment lost 2 bases and the J segment 2 bases; nucleotides outside the gene matches: 7. Germline loops: CDR1 SGHTA, CDR2 FQGNSA. The CDR3 is 16 amino acids.

J is TRBJ2-1 and V is TRBV5-1; TRBD2 aligns across 13 bases. The CDR3 is 16 amino acids. The trim removed 4 bases at V and 4 bases at J, leaving 5 bases unmatched. Per the germline V gene, CDR1 is SGHRS and CDR2 is YFSETQ. The CDR3 is CASSRTSGGPYNEQFF. CDR3 in DNA: TGCGCCAGCAGCCGGACTAGCGGGGGCCCTTACAATGAGCAGTTCTTC. Looking up the rest from reference TRBV5-1 and TRBJ2-1 gives the full variable domain: KAGVTQTPRYLIKTRGQQVTLSCSPISGHRSVSWYQQTPGQGLQFLFEYFSETQRNKGNFPGRFSGRQFSNSRSEMNVSTLELGDSALYLCASSRTSGGPYNEQFFGPGTRLTVL.

This clonotype has only a few counts. The chain is built from TRBV9 and TRBJ1-6; D possibly corresponds to TRBD1 (5 bases). The CDR3 totals 16 residues. Germline V CDR1 and CDR2: SGDLS, YYNGEE. Between the trimmed V and J ends, which lost 1 base and 4 bases, there was a span of 12 bases. CDR3 nucleotides: TGTGCCAGCAGCGTAAGCAGGGAAATATATAATTCACCCCTCCACTTT. As protein: CASSVSREIYNSPLHF.

This clonotype turned up a few times. The chain uses TRBV2 and TRBJ2-4, with D perhaps matching TRBD2 (5 bases). The J call is in doubt because the DNA end fits TRBJ2-7 better. The CDR3 contains 16 residues. Germline loops: CDR1 SNHLY, CDR2 FYNNEI. In nucleotides, the CDR3 is TGTGCCAGCAGTGAAGCGGGGAAGGCTCTCCGGGGCGAGCAGTACTTC. Encoded protein: CASSEAGKALRGEQYF.

This chain uses TRBV12-3 or TRBV12-4 with TRBJ2-1; D may match TRBD1 or TRBD2 (5 bases each). V was cut by 5 bases and J by 10 bases, with 24 bases left in between. The length of the CDR3 is 16 residues. The CDR3 DNA reads as TGTGCCAGCAGTCCCCGGGGCGAGGCCCGCTCCTACGAGCAGTTCTTC. Translating gives CASSPRGEARSYEQFF.

This chain connects TRBV30 to TRBJ1-5; D call uncertain. CDR1 is GTSNPN, CDR2 SVGIG, per germline (reference sequence). This CDR3 contains 13 residues. The V and J ends lost 1 base and 4 bases respectively, with 8 bases between them. CDR3 amino acids: CAWSATGNQPQHF. For the CDR3, the DNA is TGTGCCTGGAGTGCTACGGGTAATCAGCCCCAGCATTTT.

The table lists this clonotype with a few counts. DNA of the CDR3: TGTGCCAGTTGGTCGGCCTCAGAGCAGTTCTTC. Translated, it gives CASWSASEQFF. V and J are TRBV6-5 and TRBJ2-1, with D uncertain. CDR1 is MNHEY and CDR2 is SVGAGI in the germline V gene. V dropped 9 bases and J dropped 10 bases, with 13 bases sitting between them. The CDR3 length is 11 residues.

This clonotype was detected a few times. The genes are TRBV20-1 and TRBJ1-2; no definite D call. The V end lost 6 bases, the J end lost 6 bases, and 17 bases lay between the germline ends. Germline-derived CDR1 and CDR2 are DFQATT and SNEGSKA (reference sequence). The CDR3 runs 13 residues. CDR3 amino acids: CSAKTLQINGYTF. The CDR3 coding sequence is TGCAGTGCCAAGACCCTCCAGATTAATGGCTACACCTTC.

V gene TRBV25-1 combines with J gene TRBJ1-1; tentatively, D is TRBD1 (5 bases). CDR1 and CDR2 (germline): MGHDK, SYGVNS. V shed 4 bases and J shed 10 bases, with 13 bases lying between them. The CDR3 sequence is 12 residues long. CDR3 sequence: CASSALRAGAFF. The CDR3 DNA follows: TGTGCCAGCAGTGCCCTCAGGGCGGGAGCTTTCTTT. The entire variable domain, with the rest obtained from reference TRBV25-1 and TRBJ1-1, is as follows: EADIYQTPRYLVIGTGKKITLECSQTMGHDKMYWYQQDPGMELHLIHYSYGVNSTEKGDLSSESTVSRIRTEHFPLTLESARPSHTSQYLCASSALRAGAFFGQGTRLTVV.

The chain has TRBV10-3 and TRBJ2-7, with 7 bases fitting TRBD1. CDR3 length: 14 residues. Trimming at V came to 3 bases and at J to 4 bases, leaving 6 bases not matched to a gene. Germline-derived CDR1 and CDR2 are ENHRY and SYGVKD. The CDR3 reads CAISDRQGPYEQYF. CDR3 coding DNA: TGTGCCATCAGTGACCGACAGGGTCCGTACGAGCAGTACTTC.

The chain employs TRBV12-3 or TRBV12-4 and TRBJ2-5, with 9 bases matching TRBD1. The CDR3 sequence is 16 residues long. With 6 bases clipped from V and 1 base from J, the junction kept 9 bases outside the gene matches. The chain's CDR3 is CASSQIQGQGQETQYF. The CDR3, as DNA: TGTGCCAGCAGCCAAATTCAGGGACAGGGCCAAGAGACCCAGTACTTC.

This clonotype was picked up a small number of times. V and J are TRBV21-1 and TRBJ1-6; TRBD1, the D gene given by the table, was not confirmed from the DNA. TRBV21-1 is given as a pseudogene. The CDR3 contains 17 residues. The CDR3 nucleotides are TGTGCCAGCAGCAAAGTATCCAGGGGCAGACACAATTCACCCCTCCACTTT. Its translation: CASSKVSRGRHNSPLHF.